This TCR beta chain was found in a study of PD-L1 blockade in urothelial cancer. Overall study: Administration of atezolizumab to patients began in the mid-2010s, at 1,200 mg intravenously every 3 weeks. Blood analysis occurred 3 weeks (second dose) and 6 weeks after treatment start. A median approximately 150,000 T cells were found in blood samples.

Synthetically made TCR analog templates were put into each PCR as spikes. Measured with immunoSEQ multiplex PCR; TCRdb has only the in-frame clones, and not every one. The profile shows about 52,000 clones, roughly four fifths of them singletons. Time point described: pretreatment peripheral blood. The CDR3 is 16 residues long. CDR1 SGHTA and CDR2 FQGNSA come from the germline V gene. With V trimmed by 3 bases and J by 3 bases, 10 bases remained unmatched. The genes are TRBV7-2 and TRBJ2-7, with 8 positions matching TRBD2. This specimen consisted of PBMCs, obtained around atezolizumab (anti-PD-L1) treatment. This TCR was sampled from a man in his 70s with urothelial cancer. The CDR3 nucleotides read TGTGCCAGCAGCTTTACGCCGGGGAGCGGGGGCTACGAGCAGTACTTC. Its translation: CASSFTPGSGGYEQYF.